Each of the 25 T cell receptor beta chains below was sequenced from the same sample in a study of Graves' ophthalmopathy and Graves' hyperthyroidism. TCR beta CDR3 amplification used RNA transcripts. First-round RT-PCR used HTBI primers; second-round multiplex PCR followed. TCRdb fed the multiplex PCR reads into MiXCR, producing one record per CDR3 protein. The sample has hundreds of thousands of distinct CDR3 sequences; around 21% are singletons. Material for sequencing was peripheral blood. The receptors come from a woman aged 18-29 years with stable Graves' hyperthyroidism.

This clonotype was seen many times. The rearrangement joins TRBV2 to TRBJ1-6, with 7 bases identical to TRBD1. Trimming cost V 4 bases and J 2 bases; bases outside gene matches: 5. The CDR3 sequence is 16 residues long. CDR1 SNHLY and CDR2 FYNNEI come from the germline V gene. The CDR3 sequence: CASSARDSPYNSPLHF. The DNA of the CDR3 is TGTGCCAGCAGTGCCCGGGACAGTCCCTATAATTCACCCCTCCACTTT.

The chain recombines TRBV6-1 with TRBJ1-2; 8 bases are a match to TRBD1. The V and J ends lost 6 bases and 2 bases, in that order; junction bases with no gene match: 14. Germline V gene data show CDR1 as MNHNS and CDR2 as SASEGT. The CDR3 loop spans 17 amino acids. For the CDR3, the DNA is TGTGCCAGCAGCCCCCGGTCAGGGGGCACGAGCAACTATGGCTACACCTTC. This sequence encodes CASSPRSGGTSNYGYTF.

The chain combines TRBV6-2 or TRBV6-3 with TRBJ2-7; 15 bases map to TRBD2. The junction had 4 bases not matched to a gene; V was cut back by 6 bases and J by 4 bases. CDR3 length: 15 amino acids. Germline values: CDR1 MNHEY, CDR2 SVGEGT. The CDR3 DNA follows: TGTGCCAGCAGCAGGACTAGCGGGGGGGCATACGAGCAGTACTTC. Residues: CASSRTSGGAYEQYF.

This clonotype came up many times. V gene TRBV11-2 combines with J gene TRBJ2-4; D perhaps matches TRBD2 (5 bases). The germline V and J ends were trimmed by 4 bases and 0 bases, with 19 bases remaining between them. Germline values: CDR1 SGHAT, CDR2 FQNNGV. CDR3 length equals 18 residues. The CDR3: CASSSKPGQRIAKNIQYF. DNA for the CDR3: TGTGCCAGCAGCTCAAAGCCCGGGCAGCGGATAGCCAAAAACATTCAGTACTTC.

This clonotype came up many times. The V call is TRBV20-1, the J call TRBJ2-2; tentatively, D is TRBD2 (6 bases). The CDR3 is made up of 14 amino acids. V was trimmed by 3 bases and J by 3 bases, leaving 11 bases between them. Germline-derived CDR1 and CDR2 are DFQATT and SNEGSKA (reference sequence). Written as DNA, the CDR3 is TGCAGTGCTAGGGCCTGGGGGGACACCGGGGAGCTGTTTTTT. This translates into CSARAWGDTGELFF.

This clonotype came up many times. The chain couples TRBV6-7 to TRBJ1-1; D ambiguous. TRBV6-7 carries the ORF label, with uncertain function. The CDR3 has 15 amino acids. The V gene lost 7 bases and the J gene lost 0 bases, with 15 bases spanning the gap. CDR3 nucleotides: TGTGCCAGCATCAAGGAGGACGGTGTGAACACTGAAGCTTTCTTT. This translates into CASIKEDGVNTEAFF.

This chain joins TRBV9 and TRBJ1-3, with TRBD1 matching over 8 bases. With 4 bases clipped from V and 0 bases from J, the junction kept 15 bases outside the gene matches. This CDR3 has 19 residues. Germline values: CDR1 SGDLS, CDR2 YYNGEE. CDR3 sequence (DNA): TGTGCCAGCAGCCCCCGGACAGGGAATATCGCTCCCTCTGGAAACACCATATATTTT. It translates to CASSPRTGNIAPSGNTIYF.

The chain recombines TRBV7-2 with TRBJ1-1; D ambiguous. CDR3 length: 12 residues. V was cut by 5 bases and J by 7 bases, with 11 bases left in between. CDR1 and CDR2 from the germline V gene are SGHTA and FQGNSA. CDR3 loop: CASSRDAGEAFF. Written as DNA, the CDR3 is TGTGCCAGCAGCCGAGATGCGGGTGAAGCTTTCTTT.

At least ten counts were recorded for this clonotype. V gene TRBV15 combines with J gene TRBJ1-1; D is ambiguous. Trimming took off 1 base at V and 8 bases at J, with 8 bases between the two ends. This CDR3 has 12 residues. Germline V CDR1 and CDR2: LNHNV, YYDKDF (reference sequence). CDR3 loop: CATSRVDSEAFF. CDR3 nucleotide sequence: TGTGCCACCAGCAGAGTGGACTCAGAAGCTTTCTTT.

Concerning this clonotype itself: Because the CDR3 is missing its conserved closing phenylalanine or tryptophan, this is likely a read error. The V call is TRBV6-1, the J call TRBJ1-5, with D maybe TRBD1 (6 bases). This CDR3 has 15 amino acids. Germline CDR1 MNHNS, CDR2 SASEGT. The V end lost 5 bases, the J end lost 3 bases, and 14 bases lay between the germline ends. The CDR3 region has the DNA TGTGCCAGCAGTACAGGGAATTCGGACAATCAGCCCCAGCATCTT. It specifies CASSTGNSDNQPQHL.

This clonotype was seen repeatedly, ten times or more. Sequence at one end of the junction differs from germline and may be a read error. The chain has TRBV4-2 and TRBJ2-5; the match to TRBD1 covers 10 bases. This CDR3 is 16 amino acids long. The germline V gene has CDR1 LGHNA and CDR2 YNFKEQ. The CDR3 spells CASSEDWDRGQETQYF. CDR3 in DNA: TGTGCCAGCAGCGAAGATTGGGACAGGGGACAAGAGACCCAGTACTTC.

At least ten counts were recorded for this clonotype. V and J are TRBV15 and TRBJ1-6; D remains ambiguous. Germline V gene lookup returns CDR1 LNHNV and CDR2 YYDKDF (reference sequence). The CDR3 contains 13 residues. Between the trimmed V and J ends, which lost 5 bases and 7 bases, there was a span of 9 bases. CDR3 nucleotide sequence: TGTGCCACCAGCCGAGGGTTAAATTCACCCCTCCACTTT. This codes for CATSRGLNSPLHF.

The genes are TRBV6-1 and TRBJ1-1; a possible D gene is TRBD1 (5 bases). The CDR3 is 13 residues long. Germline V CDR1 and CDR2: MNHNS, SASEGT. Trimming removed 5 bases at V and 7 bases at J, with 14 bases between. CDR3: CASSPTGRGEAFF. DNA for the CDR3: TGTGCCAGCAGTCCAACAGGAAGGGGTGAAGCTTTCTTT.

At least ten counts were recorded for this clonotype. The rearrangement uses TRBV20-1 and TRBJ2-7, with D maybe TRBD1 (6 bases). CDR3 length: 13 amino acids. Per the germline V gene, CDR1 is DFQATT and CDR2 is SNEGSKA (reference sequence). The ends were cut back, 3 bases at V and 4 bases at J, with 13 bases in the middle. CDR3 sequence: CSASLQGMYEQYF. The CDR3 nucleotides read TGCAGTGCTAGTTTACAGGGAATGTACGAGCAGTACTTC.

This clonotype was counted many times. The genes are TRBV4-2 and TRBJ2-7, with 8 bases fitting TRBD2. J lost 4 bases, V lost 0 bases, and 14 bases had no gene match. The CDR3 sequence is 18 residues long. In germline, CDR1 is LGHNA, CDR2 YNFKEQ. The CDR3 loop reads CASSQEGARVAGLYEQYF. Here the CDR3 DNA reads TGTGCCAGCAGCCAAGAGGGGGCGAGAGTAGCGGGACTTTACGAGCAGTACTTC.

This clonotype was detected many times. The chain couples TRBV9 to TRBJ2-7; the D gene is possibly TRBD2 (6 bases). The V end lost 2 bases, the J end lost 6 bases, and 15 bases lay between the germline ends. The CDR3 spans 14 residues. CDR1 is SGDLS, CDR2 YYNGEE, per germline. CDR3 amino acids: CASSVGSTHSEQYF. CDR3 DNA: TGTGCCAGCAGCGTCGGGAGTACCCACTCCGAGCAGTACTTC. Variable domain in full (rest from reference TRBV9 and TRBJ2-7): DSGVTQTPKHLITATGQRVTLRCSPRSGDLSVYWYQQSLDQGLQFLIQYYNGEERAKGNILERFSAQQFPDLHSELNLSSLELGDSALYFCASSVGSTHSEQYFGPGTRLTVT.

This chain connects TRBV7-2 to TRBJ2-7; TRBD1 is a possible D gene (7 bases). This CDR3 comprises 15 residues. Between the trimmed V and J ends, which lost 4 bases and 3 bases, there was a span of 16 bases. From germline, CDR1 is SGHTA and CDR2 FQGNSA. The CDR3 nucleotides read TGTGCCAGCAGCTACCAGGGGGGCCCAAACTACGAGCAGTACTTC. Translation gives CASSYQGGPNYEQYF.

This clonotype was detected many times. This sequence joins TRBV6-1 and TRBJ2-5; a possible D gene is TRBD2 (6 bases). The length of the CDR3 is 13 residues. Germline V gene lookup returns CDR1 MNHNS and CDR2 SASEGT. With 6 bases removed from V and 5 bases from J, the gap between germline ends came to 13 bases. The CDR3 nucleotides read TGTGCCAGCAGGGCAGGGAGGAGTGAGACCCAGTACTTC. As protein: CASRAGRSETQYF.

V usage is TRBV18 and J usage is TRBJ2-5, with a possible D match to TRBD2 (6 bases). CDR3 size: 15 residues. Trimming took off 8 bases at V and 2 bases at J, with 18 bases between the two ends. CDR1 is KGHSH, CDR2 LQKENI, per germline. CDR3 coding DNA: TGTGCCAGCACCACCAGTAGCGGCCTTCAAGAGACCCAGTACTTC. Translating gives CASTTSSGLQETQYF.

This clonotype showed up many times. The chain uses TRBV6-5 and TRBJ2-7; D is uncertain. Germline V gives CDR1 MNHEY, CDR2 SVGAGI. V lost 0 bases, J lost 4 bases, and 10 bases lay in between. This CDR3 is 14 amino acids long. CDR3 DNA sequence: TGTGCCAGCAGTTACTCGACCCCAAGGTACGAGCAGTACTTC. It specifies CASSYSTPRYEQYF.

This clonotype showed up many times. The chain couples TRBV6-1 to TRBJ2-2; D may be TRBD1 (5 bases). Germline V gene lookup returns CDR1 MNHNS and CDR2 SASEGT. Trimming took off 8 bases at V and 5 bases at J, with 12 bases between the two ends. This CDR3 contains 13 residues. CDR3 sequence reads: CASAGILTGELFF. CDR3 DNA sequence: TGTGCCAGCGCAGGGATCCTAACCGGGGAGCTGTTTTTT.

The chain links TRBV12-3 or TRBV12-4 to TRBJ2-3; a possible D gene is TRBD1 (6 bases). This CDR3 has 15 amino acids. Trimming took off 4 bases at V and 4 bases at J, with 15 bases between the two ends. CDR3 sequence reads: CASSSPTGTPDTQYF. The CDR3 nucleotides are TGTGCCAGCAGTTCCCCAACAGGGACCCCAGATACGCAGTATTTT.

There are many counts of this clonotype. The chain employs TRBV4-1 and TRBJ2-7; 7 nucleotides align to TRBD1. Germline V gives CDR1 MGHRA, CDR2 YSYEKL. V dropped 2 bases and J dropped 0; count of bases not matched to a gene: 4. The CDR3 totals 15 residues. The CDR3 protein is CASSQNRDSSYEQYF. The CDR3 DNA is TGCGCCAGCAGCCAAAACCGGGACAGCTCCTACGAGCAGTACTTC.

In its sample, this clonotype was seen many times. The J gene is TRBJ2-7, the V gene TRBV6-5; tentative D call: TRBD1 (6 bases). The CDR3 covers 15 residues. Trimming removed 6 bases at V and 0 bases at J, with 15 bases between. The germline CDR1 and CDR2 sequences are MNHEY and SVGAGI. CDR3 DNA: TGTGCCAGCAGGCCGTCCGGGACACTCTCCTACGAGCAGTACTTC. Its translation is CASRPSGTLSYEQYF.

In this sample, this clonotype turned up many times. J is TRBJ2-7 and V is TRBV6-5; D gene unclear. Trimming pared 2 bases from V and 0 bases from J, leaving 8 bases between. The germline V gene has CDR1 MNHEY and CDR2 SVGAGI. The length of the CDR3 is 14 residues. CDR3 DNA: TGTGCCAGCAGTTACACTATGAGCTCCTACGAGCAGTACTTC. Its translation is CASSYTMSSYEQYF.